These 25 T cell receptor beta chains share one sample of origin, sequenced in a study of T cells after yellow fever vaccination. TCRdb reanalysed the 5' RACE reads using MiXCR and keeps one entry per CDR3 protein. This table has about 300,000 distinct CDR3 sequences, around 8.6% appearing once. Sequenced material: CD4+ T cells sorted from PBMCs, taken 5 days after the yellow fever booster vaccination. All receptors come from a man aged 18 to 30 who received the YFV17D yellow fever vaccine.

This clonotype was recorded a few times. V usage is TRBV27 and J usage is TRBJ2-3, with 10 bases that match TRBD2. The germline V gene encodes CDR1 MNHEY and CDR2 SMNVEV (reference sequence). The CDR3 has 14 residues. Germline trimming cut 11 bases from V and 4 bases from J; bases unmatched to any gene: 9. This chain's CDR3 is CAARSGGAADTQYF. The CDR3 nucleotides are TGTGCCGCCCGAAGCGGGGGGGCCGCAGATACGCAGTATTTT.

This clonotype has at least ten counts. The CDR3 DNA follows: TGCGCCAGCAGCCAAGGGTTGGGACGGGGAAACACCATATATTTT. This encodes CASSQGLGRGNTIYF. The chain joins TRBV4-3 to TRBJ1-3, with a tentative D call TRBD1 (5 bases). The CDR3 is 15 amino acids. V was cut by 1 base and J by 4 bases, with 11 bases left in between. Germline CDR1 reads LGHNA; CDR2 reads YSLEER.

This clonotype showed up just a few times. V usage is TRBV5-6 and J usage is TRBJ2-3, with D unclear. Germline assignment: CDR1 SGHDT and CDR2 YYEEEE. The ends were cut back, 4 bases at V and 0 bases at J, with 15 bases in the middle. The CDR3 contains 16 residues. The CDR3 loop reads CASSLGLSSSTDTQYF. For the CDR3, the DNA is TGTGCCAGCAGCCTTGGGCTATCCTCTAGCACAGATACGCAGTATTTT.

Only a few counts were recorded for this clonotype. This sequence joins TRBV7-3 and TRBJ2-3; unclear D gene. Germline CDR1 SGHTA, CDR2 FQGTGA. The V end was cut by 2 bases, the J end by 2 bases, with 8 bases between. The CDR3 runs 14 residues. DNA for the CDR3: TGTGCCAGCAGCTTATTTTCGCTCACAGATACGCAGTATTTT. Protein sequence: CASSLFSLTDTQYF.

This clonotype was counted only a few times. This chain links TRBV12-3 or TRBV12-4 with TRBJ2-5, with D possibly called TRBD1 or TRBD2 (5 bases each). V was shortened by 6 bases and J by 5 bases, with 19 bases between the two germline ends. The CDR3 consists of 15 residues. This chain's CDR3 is CASSLQPEGRETQYF. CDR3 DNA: TGTGCCAGCAGCTTACAACCCGAGGGGCGGGAGACCCAGTACTTC.

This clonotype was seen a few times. The CDR3 DNA reads as TGTGCCAGCAGCTTAATCGTGACTAGCGGGGGGAGCACAGATACGCAGTATTTT. Amino acids: CASSLIVTSGGSTDTQYF. The rearrangement uses TRBV7-2 and TRBJ2-3, with TRBD2 matching over 13 bases. Germline V lookup: CDR1 SGHTA, CDR2 FQGNSA. The junction had 5 bases not matched to a gene; V was cut back by 2 bases and J by 0 bases. The CDR3 consists of 18 residues.

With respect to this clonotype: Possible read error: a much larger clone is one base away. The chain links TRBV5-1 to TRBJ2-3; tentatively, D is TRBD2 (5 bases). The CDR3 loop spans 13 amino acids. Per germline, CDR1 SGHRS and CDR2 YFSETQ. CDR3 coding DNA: TGCGCCAGCAGCGTGCTTATGGGAGATACGCTGTATTTT. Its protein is CASSVLMGDTLYF.

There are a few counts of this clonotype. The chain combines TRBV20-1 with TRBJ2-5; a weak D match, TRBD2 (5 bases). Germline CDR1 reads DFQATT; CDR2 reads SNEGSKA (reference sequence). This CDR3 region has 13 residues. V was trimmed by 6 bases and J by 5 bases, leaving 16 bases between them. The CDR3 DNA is TGCAGTGCGCCCGGACTTCCGTGGGAGACCCAGTACTTC. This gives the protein CSAPGLPWETQYF.

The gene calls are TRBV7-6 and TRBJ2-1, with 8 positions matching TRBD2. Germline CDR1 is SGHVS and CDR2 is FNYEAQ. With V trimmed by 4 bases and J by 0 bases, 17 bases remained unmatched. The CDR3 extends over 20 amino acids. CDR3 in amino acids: CASSSPTRGGPSSSYNEQFF. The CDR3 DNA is TGTGCCAGCAGCTCTCCGACTCGCGGGGGGCCTTCGAGCTCCTACAATGAGCAGTTCTTC.

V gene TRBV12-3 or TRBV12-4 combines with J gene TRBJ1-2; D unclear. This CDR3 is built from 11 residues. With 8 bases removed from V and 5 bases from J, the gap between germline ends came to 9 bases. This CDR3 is CASGSLYGYTF. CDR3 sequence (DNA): TGTGCCAGCGGTTCTTTGTATGGCTACACCTTC.

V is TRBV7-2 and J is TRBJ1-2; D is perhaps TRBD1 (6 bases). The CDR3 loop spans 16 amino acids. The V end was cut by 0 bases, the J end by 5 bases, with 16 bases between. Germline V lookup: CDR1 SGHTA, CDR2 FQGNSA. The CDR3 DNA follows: TGTGCCAGCAGCTTAGCGGCGGGGGCCGGGCGGTATGGCTACACCTTC. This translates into CASSLAAGAGRYGYTF.

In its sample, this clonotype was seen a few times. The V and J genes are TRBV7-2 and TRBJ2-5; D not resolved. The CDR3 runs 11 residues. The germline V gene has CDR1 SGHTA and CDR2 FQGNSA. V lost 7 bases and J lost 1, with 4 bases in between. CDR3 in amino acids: CASTIQETQYF. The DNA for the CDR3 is TGTGCCAGCACAATCCAAGAGACCCAGTACTTC.

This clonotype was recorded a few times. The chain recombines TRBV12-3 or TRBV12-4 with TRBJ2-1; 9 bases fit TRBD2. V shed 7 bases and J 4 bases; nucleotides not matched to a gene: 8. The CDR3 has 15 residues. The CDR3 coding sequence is TGTGCCAGCACCCTGCGCGCGGGGGGGTACAATGAGCAGTTCTTC. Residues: CASTLRAGGYNEQFF.

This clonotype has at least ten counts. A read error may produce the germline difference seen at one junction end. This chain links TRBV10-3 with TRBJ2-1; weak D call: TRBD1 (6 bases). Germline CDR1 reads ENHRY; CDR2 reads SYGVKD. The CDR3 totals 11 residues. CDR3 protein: CAISSDSTPVF. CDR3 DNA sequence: TGTGCCATCAGCTCGGACAGTACACCGGTCTTC.

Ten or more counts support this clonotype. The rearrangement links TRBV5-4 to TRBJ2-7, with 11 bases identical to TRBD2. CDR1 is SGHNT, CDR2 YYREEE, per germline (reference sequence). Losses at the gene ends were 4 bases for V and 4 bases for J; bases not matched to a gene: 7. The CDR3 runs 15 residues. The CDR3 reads CASSHGLAGQYEQYV. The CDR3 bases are TGTGCCAGCAGCCACGGACTAGCGGGCCAGTACGAGCAGTACGTC.

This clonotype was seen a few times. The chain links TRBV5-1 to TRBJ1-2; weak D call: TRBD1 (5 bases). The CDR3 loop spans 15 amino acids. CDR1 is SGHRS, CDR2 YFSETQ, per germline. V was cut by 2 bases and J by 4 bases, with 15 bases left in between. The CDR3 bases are TGCGCCAGCAGCTTCAGAGGGGCGCAAGGCTATGGCTACACCTTC. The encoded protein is CASSFRGAQGYGYTF.

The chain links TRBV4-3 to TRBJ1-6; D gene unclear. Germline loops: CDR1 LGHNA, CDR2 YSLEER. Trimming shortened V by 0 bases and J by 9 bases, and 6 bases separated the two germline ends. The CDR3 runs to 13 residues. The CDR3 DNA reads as TGCGCCAGCAGCCAAGATAACGGTTCACCCCTCCACTTT. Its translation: CASSQDNGSPLHF.

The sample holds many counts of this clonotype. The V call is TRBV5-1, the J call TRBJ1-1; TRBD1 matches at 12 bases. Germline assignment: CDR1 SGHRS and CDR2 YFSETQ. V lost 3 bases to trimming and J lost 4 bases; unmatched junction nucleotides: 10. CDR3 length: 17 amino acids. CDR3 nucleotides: TGCGCCAGCAGCTCCCTGGGACAGGGGGCGTCTGGCACTGAAGCTTTCTTT. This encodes CASSSLGQGASGTEAFF.

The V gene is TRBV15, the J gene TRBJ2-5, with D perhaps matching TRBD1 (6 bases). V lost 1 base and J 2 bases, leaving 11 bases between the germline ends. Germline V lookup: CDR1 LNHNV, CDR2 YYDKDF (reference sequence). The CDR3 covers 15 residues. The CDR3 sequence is CATSRALGQQETQYF. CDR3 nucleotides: TGTGCCACCAGCAGAGCCCTAGGACAGCAAGAGACCCAGTACTTC.

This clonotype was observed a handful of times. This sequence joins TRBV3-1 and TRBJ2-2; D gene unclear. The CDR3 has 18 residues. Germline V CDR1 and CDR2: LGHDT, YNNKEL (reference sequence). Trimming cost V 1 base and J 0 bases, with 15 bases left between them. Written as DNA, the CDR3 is TGTGCCAGCAGCCAAGCTCCCCCTACAATCTCGAACACCGGGGAGCTGTTTTTT. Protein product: CASSQAPPTISNTGELFF. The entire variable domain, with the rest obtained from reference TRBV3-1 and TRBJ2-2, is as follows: DTAVSQTPKYLVTQMGNDKSIKCEQNLGHDTMYWYKQDSKKFLKIMFSYNNKELIINETVPNRFSPKSPDKAHLNLHINSLELGDSAVYFCASSQAPPTISNTGELFFGEGSRLTVL.

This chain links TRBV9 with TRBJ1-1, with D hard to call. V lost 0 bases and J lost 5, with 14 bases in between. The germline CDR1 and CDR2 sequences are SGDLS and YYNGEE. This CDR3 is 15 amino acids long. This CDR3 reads CASSVEAYGTTEAFF. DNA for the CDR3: TGTGCCAGCAGCGTAGAGGCATATGGAACAACTGAAGCTTTCTTT.

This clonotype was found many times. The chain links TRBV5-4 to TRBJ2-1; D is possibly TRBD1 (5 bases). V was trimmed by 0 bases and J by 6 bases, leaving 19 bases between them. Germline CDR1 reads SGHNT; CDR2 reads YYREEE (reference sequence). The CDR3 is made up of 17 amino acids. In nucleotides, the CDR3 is TGTGCCAGCAGCTTGGGGCTGGACACCCGACGACCCAATGAGCAGTTCTTC. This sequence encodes CASSLGLDTRRPNEQFF.

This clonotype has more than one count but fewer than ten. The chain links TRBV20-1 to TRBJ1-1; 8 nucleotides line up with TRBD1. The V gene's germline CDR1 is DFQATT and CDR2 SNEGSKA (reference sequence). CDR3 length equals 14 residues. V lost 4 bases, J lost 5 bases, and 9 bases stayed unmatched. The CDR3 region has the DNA TGCAGTGCTACACCCGGGACAGGAGAGACTGAAGCTTTCTTT. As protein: CSATPGTGETEAFF.

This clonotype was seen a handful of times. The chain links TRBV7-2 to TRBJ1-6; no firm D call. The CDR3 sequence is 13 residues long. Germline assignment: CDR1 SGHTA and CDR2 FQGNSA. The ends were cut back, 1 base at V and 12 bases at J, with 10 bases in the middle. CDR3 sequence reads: CASSLVGWRPLHF. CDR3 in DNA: TGTGCCAGCAGCTTAGTAGGTTGGAGACCCCTCCACTTT.

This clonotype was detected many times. This CDR3 reads CATSRASVIDGYTF. In DNA form, the CDR3 reads TGTGCCACCAGCAGAGCATCGGTTATCGATGGCTACACCTTC. The chain joins TRBV15 to TRBJ1-2; D call uncertain. Per the germline V gene, CDR1 is LNHNV and CDR2 is YYDKDF (reference sequence). The CDR3 length is 14 residues. Trimming removed 1 base at V and 6 bases at J, with 12 bases between.